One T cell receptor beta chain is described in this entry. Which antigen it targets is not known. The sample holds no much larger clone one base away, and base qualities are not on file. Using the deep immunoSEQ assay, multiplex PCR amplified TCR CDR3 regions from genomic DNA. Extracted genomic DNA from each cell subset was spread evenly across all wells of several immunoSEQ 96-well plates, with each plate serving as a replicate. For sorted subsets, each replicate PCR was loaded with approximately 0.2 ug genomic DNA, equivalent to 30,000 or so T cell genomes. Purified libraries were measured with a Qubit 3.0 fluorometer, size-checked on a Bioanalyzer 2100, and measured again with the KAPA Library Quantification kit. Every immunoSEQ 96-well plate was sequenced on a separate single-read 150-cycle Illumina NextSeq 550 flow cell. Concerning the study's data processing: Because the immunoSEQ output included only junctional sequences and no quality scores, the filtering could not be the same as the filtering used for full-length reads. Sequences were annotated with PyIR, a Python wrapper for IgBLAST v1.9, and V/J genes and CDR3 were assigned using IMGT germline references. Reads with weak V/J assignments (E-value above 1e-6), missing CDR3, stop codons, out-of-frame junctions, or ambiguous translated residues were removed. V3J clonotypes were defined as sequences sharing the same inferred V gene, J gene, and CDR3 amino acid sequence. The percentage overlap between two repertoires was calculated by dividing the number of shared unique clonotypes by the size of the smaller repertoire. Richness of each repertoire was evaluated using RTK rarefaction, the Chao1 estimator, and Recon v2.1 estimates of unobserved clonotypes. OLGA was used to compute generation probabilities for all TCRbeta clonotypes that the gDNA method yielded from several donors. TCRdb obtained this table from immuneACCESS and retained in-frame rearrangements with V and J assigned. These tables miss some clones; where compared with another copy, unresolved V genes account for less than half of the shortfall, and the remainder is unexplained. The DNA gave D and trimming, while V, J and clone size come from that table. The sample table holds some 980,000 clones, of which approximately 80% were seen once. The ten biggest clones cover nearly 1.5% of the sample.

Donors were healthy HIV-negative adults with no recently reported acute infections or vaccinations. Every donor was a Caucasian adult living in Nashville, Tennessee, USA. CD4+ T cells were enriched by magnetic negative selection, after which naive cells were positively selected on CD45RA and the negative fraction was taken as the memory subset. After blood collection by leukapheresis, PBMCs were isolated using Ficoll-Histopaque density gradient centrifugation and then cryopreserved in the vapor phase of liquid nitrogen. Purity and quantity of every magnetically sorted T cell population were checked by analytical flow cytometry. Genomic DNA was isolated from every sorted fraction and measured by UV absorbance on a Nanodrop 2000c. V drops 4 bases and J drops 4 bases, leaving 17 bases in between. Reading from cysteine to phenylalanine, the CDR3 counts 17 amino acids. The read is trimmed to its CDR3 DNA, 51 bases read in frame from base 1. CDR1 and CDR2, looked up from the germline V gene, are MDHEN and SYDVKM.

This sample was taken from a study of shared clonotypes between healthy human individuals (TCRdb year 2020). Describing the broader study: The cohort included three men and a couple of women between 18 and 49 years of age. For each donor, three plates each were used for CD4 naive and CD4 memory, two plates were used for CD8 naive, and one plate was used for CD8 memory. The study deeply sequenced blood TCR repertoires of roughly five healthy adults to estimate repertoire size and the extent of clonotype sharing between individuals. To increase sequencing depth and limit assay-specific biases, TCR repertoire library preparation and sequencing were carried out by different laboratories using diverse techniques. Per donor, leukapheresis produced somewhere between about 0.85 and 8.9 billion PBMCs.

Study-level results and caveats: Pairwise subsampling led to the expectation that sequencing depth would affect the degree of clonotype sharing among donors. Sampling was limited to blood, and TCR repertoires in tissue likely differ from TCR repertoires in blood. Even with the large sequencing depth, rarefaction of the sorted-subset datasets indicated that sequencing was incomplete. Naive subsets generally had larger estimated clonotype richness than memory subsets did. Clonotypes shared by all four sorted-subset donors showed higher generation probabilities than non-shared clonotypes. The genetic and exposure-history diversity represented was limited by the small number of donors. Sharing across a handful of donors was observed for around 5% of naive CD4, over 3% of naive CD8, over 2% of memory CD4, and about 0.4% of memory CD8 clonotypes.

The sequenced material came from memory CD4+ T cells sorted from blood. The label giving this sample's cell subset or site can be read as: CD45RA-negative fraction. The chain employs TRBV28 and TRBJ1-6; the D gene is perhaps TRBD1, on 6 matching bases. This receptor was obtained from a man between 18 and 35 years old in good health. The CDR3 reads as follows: CASSSTGQTIYNSPLHF. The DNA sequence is TGTGCCAGCAGTTCCACCGGACAGACTATTTATAATTCACCCCTCCACTTT.